The entry below gives a single TCR beta chain sequence along with its context. Its antigen is undetermined. This sample stems from a study of OX40 agonist ivuxolimab in advanced cancers. In the study overall: Allowance was made for prior anti-PD-1, anti-PD-L1 or anti-CTLA-4 therapy, and about 37% had some. Whole-study findings and limits: Among the lowest levels of clonal expansion were found in partial responders at 0.1-3.0 mg/kg.

The CDR3 contains 18 residues. J was trimmed by 5 bases and V by 5 bases; bases with no gene match: 17. Germline-derived CDR1 and CDR2 are LGHNA and YSLEER. The data were produced by immunoSEQ multiplex PCR, yet TCRdb's version contains in-frame clones alone and is incomplete. Among fewer than 20,000 clones listed, roughly 71% were seen once. This clonotype originated in an adult with an advanced solid tumor such as melanoma, head and neck, liver or kidney cancer. This chain links TRBV4-3 with TRBJ1-2; TRBD1 aligns across 10 bases. The sample in question was CD4+ or CD8+ T cells sorted from blood, obtained in a trial of the OX40 agonist ivuxolimab. The chain's CDR3 is CASSSSGTGDISWYGYTF. CDR3 in DNA: TGCGCCAGCAGCTCGTCCGGGACAGGGGACATTTCTTGGTATGGCTACACCTTC.